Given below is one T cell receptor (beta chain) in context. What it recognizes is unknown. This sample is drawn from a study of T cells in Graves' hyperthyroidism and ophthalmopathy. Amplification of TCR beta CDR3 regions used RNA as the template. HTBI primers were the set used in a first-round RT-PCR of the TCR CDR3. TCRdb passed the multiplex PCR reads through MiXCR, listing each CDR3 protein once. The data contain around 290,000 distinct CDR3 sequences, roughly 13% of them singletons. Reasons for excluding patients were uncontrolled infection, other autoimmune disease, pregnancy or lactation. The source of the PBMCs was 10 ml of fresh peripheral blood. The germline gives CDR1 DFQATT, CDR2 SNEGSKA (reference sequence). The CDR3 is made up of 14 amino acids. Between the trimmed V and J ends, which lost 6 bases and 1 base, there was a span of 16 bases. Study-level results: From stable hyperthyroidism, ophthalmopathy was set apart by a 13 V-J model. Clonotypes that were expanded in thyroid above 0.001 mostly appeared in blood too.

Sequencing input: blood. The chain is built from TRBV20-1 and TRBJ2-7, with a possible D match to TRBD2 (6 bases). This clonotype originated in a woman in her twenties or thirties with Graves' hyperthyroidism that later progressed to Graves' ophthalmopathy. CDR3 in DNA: TGCAGTGCCTTTAGGGACTCAATATCCTACGAGCAGTACTTC. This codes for CSAFRDSISYEQYF.